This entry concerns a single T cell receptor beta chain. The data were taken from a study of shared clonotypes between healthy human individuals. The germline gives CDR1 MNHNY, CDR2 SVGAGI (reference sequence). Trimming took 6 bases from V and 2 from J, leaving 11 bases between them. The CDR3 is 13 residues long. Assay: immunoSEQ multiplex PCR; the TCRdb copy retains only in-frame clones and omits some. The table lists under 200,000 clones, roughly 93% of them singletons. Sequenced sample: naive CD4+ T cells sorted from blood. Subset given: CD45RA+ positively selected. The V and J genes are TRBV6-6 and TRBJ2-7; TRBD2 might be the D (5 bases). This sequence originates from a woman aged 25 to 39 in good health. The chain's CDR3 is CASRADGAYEQYF. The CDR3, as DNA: TGTGCCAGCAGAGCCGACGGGGCCTACGAGCAGTACTTC.